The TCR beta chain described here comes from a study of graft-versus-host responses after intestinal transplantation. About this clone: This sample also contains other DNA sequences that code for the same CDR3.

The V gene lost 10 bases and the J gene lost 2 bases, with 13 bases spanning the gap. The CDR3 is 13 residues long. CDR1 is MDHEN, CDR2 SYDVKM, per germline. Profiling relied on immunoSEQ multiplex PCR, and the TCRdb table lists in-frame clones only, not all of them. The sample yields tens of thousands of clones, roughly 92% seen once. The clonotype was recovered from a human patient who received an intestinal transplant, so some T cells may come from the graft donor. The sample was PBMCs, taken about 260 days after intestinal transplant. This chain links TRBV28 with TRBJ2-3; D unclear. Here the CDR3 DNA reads TGTGCCACTGGGATATCGACCACAGATACGCAGTATTTT. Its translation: CATGISTTDTQYF.